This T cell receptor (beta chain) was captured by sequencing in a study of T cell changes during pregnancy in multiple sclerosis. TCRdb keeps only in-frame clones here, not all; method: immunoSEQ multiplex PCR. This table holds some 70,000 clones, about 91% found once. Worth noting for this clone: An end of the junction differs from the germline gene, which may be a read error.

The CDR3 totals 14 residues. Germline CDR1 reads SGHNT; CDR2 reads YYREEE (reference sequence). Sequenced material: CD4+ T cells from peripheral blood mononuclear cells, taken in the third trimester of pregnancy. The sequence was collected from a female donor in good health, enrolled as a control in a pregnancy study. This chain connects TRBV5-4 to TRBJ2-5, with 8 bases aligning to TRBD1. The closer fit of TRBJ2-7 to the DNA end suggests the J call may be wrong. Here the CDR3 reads CASSSRTGSFEQYF. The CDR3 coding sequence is TGTGCCAGCAGTTCTAGGACAGGGTCCTTCGAGCAGTACTTC.